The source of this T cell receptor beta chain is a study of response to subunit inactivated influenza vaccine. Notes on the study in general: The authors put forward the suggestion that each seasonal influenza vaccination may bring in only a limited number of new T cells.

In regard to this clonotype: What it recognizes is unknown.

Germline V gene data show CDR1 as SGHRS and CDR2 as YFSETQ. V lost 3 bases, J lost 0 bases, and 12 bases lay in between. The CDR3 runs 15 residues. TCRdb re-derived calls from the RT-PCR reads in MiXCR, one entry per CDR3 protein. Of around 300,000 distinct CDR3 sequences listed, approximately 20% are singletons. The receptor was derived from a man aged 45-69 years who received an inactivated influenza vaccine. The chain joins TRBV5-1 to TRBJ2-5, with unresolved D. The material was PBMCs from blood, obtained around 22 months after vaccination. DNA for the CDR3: TGCGCCAGCAGCTCCTCCCACTGGTACCAAGAGACCCAGTACTTC. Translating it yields CASSSSHWYQETQYF.